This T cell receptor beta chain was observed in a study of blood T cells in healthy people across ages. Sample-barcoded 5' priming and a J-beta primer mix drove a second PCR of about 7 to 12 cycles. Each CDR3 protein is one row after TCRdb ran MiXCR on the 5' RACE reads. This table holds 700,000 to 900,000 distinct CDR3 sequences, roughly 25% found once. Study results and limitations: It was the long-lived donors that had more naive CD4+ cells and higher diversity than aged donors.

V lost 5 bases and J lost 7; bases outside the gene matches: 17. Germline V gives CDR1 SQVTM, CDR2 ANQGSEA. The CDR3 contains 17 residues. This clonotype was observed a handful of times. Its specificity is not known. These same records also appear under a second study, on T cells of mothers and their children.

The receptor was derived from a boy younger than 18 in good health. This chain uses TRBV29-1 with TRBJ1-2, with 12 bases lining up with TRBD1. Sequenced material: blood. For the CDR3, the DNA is TGCAGCGTTCGAGGGGAACCCGCGGGACAGGGGGCTTTTGGCTACACCTTC. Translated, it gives CSVRGEPAGQGAFGYTF.